These 26 T cell receptor beta chains came from one sample sequenced in a study of blood T cells in healthy people across ages. The use of a sample-barcoded 5' primer and a J-beta primer mix characterized a second PCR of about 7 to 12 cycles. TCRdb analysed the 5' RACE reads with MiXCR anew, one entry per CDR3 protein. In the table there are more than 500,000 distinct CDR3 sequences, approximately 27% of which are singletons. The sample taken for sequencing was blood. The receptor source for this set is a woman in her seventies in good health.

This chain links TRBV5-4 with TRBJ1-5, with D possibly being TRBD1 (6 bases). The CDR3 extends over 18 amino acids. Trimming took 0 bases from V and 6 from J, leaving 22 bases between them. Germline V gene sequence: CDR1 SGHNT, CDR2 YYREEE (reference sequence). In DNA, the CDR3 is TGTGCCAGCAGCTTGGTTAAAAGGGGGACCGACGACGGTCAGCCCCAGCATTTT. Protein: CASSLVKRGTDDGQPQHF. The whole variable domain, remainder taken from reference TRBV5-4 and TRBJ1-5, is ETGVTQSPTHLIKTRGQQVTLRCSSQSGHNTVSWYQQALGQGPQFIFQYYREEENGRGNFPPRFSGLQFPNYSSELNVNALELDDSALYLCASSLVKRGTDDGQPQHFGDGTRLSIL.

With regard to this clonotype: The junction does not match germline at one end; this may be a read error. The J gene is TRBJ2-5, the V gene TRBV5-1; 9 nucleotides agree with TRBD2. The CDR3 sequence is 14 residues long. Germline lookup yields CDR1 SGHRS and CDR2 YFSETQ. CDR3 sequence: CASSLLAGKEAQYF. CDR3 in DNA: TGCGCCAGCAGCTTGCTAGCGGGAAAAGAGGCCCAGTACTTC.

The sample holds many counts of this clonotype. The J gene is TRBJ2-6, the V gene TRBV4-2; 10 nucleotides align to TRBD1. Looked up from germline, CDR1 is LGHNA and CDR2 is YNFKEQ. J was trimmed by 0 bases and V by 2 bases; bases with no gene match: 13. The CDR3 extends over 21 amino acids. CDR3 coding DNA: TGTGCCAGCAGCCAAAGCGTCCCCGGACAGGGGGATAGCTCTGGGGCCAACGTCCTGACTTTC. It codes for CASSQSVPGQGDSSGANVLTF.

V is TRBV6-6 and J is TRBJ2-5, with 13 bases identical to TRBD2. The J call is uncertain, as TRBJ2-1 better fits the DNA end. The CDR3 spans 13 residues. Germline V gene data show CDR1 as MNHNY and CDR2 as SVGAGI (reference sequence). The chain's CDR3 is CASMLLAGGTQFF. CDR3 bases: TGTGCCAGCATGTTACTAGCGGGGGGGACGCAGTTCTTC.

This clonotype was found a few times. At one boundary the junction diverges from the germline segment, which might be a read error. The J gene is TRBJ1-4, the V gene TRBV10-3; TRBD1 is a possible D gene (5 bases). This CDR3 is built from 15 residues. The germline CDR1 and CDR2 sequences are ENHRY and SYGVKD. CDR3 loop: CAISDGGSTTEKLFF. The CDR3 DNA follows: TGTGCCATCAGTGACGGGGGTTCGACTACTGAAAAACTGTTTTTT.

The V gene is TRBV7-2, the J gene TRBJ2-7; 12 nucleotides agree with TRBD2. CDR1 and CDR2 (germline): SGHTA, FQGNSA. This CDR3 is 16 amino acids long. The junction had 9 bases not matched to a gene; V was cut back by 2 bases and J by 7 bases. CDR3 sequence reads: CASSLTLAGGPREQYF. DNA for the CDR3: TGTGCCAGCAGCTTAACCCTAGCGGGGGGGCCCCGTGAGCAGTACTTC.

This clonotype was seen a few times. The rearrangement joins TRBV20-1 to TRBJ1-2; a weak D match, TRBD1 (5 bases). Germline V gives CDR1 DFQATT, CDR2 SNEGSKA (reference sequence). The CDR3 contains 14 residues. The germline V and J ends were trimmed by 0 bases and 3 bases, with 11 bases remaining between them. The CDR3 sequence is CSARDPRTYYGYTF. CDR3 coding DNA: TGCAGTGCTAGAGATCCCCGGACATACTATGGCTACACCTTC.

V usage is TRBV7-2 and J usage is TRBJ2-6; D is undetermined. CDR3 size: 15 residues. The germline gives CDR1 SGHTA, CDR2 FQGNSA. The germline V and J ends were trimmed by 1 base and 2 bases, with 6 bases remaining between them. The CDR3 sequence: CASSLDRAGANVLTF. CDR3 sequence (DNA): TGTGCCAGCAGCTTAGATCGGGCTGGGGCCAACGTCCTGACTTTC.

In this sample, this clonotype turned up a few times. The V gene is TRBV4-3, the J gene TRBJ1-4; D may be TRBD1 (5 bases). Germline V gives CDR1 LGHNA, CDR2 YSLEER. This CDR3 region has 15 residues. Trimming left V 4 bases short and J 3 bases short, with 12 bases between. The CDR3 DNA follows: TGCGCCAGCAGCCGATCCAGGGCCCCTAATGAAAAACTGTTTTTT. It translates to CASSRSRAPNEKLFF.

The gene calls are TRBV19 and TRBJ2-2, with TRBD1 matching 9 bases. Germline values: CDR1 LNHDA, CDR2 SQIVND (reference sequence). V trimming: 3 bases; J trimming: 1 base; junction bases outside the gene matches: 3. The CDR3 extends over 16 amino acids. The CDR3 DNA reads TGTGCCAGTAGTATGGGACAGGGCTGGAACACCGGGGAGCTGTTTTTT. Amino acids: CASSMGQGWNTGELFF.

This clonotype was observed a few times. The chain uses TRBV6-1 and TRBJ2-5; the match to TRBD1 covers 7 bases. The DNA matches TRBJ2-7 better at its end, which makes the J call doubtful. CDR3 size: 17 residues. From germline, CDR1 is MNHNS and CDR2 SASEGT. The CDR3 is CASSRLTGARNPYEQYF. The CDR3 coding sequence is TGTGCCAGCAGTCGCCTAACAGGGGCAAGAAATCCCTACGAGCAGTACTTC.

This clonotype was recorded a few times. This chain joins TRBV7-9 and TRBJ1-2; TRBD1 agrees at 8 bases. The CDR3 runs 14 residues. The V gene's germline CDR1 is SEHNR and CDR2 FQNEAQ (reference sequence). The V and J ends lost 1 base and 4 bases, in that order; junction bases with no gene match: 2. The CDR3 here is CASSLGTGTYGYTF. CDR3 DNA: TGTGCCAGCAGCTTAGGGACAGGGACCTATGGCTACACCTTC. Full variable domain (outside the CDR3, taken from reference TRBV7-9 and TRBJ1-2): DTGVSQNPRHKITKRGQNVTFRCDPISEHNRLYWYRQTLGQGPEFLTYFQNEAQLEKSRLLSDRFSAERPKGSFSTLEIQRTEQGDSAMYLCASSLGTGTYGYTFGSGTRLTVV.

The gene calls are TRBV7-9 and TRBJ1-6; D gene ambiguous. V was pared by 2 bases and J by 10 bases, with 15 bases between. The CDR3 is 15 amino acids. Germline CDR1 reads SEHNR; CDR2 reads FQNEAQ (reference sequence). Written as DNA, the CDR3 is TGTGCCAGCAGCTTACTGAAGGGTTATGACTCACCCCTCCACTTT. Its translation is CASSLLKGYDSPLHF.

The rearrangement joins TRBV20-1 to TRBJ1-1; TRBD1 is a possible D gene (5 bases). Germline loops: CDR1 DFQATT, CDR2 SNEGSKA (reference sequence). Trimming took off 6 bases at V and 4 bases at J, with 21 bases between the two ends. The length of the CDR3 is 15 residues. The CDR3 spells CSALPLRGMLTEAFF. Here the CDR3 DNA reads TGCAGTGCCCTCCCCCTCCGGGGGATGCTCACTGAAGCTTTCTTT.

A remark on this clonotype: The junction does not match germline at one end; this may be a read error. The chain is built from TRBV11-2 and TRBJ1-2; TRBD1 might be the D (5 bases). The germline CDR1 and CDR2 sequences are SGHAT and FQNNGV. This CDR3 region has 16 residues. The CDR3 DNA sequence: TGTGCCAGCAGACCTCACCGAGGGGAAGGAGTCTATCGCTACACCTTC. Translating it yields CASRPHRGEGVYRYTF.

The chain carries TRBV5-6 and TRBJ1-2, with 9 bases lining up with TRBD1. The CDR3 has 14 residues. Germline V lookup: CDR1 SGHDT, CDR2 YYEEEE. Unmatched junction bases numbered 9, after V lost 4 bases and J lost 8 bases. The CDR3 sequence is CASSEGQGRWGYTF. The CDR3 DNA is TGTGCCAGCAGCGAAGGACAGGGGCGTTGGGGCTACACCTTC.

The J gene is TRBJ2-5, the V gene TRBV4-2; possible D gene TRBD2, 5 bases. The better agreement between TRBJ2-1 and the DNA end casts doubt on the J call. The germline V gene has CDR1 LGHNA and CDR2 YNFKEQ. The CDR3 length is 15 residues. CDR3 sequence: CASSPSRGVAFKQFF. Here the CDR3 DNA reads TGTGCCAGCAGTCCCAGCCGGGGAGTAGCTTTTAAGCAGTTCTTC.

The genes are TRBV7-9 and TRBJ2-3; no firm D call. Per germline, CDR1 SEHNR and CDR2 FQNEAQ (reference sequence). Trimming stripped 5 bases from V and 0 bases from J, with 15 bases between. CDR3 size: 16 residues. Here the CDR3 DNA reads TGTGCCAGCAGCGCAAACCCCGTCCTTAGCACAGATACGCAGTATTTT. As protein: CASSANPVLSTDTQYF.

The V and J genes are TRBV12-3 or TRBV12-4 and TRBJ2-1; 8 nucleotides align to TRBD2. The J segment lost 14 bases and the V segment lost 4 bases, leaving 7 bases of the junction unmatched. This CDR3 is built from 12 residues. CDR3 bases: TGTGCCAGCAGTTCGATGACTAGCGAGGAGTTCTTC. It encodes CASSSMTSEEFF.

V and J are TRBV20-1 and TRBJ1-6, with D possibly matching TRBD1 (5 bases). Germline V CDR1 and CDR2: DFQATT, SNEGSKA (reference sequence). The CDR3 is 13 amino acids. V dropped 3 bases and J dropped 14 bases, with 17 bases sitting between them. The CDR3 is CSASRDLMLTLHF. CDR3 nucleotides: TGCAGTGCTAGCAGGGATCTGATGTTAACCCTCCACTTT.

This clonotype was found a few times. This chain joins TRBV12-3 or TRBV12-4 and TRBJ2-3; TRBD2 aligns across 10 bases. CDR3 length: 17 amino acids. J gave up 5 bases and V 5 bases, and 13 bases lay outside the gene matches. The chain's CDR3 is CASSEVVAGGIRDTQYF. CDR3 DNA sequence: TGTGCCAGCAGTGAAGTAGTAGCGGGGGGTATCCGAGATACGCAGTATTTT.

The chain is built from TRBV5-1 and TRBJ2-3; 8 bases map to TRBD1. Trimming cost V 4 bases and J 3 bases; bases outside gene matches: 10. This CDR3 contains 16 residues. Germline CDR1 SGHRS, CDR2 YFSETQ. The CDR3 sequence: CASSRQTGEITDTQYF. CDR3 nucleotides: TGCGCCAGCAGCAGGCAGACAGGGGAGATAACAGATACGCAGTATTTT. The complete variable domain, with remaining parts taken from reference TRBV5-1 and TRBJ2-3, reads KAGVTQTPRYLIKTRGQQVTLSCSPISGHRSVSWYQQTPGQGLQFLFEYFSETQRNKGNFPGRFSGRQFSNSRSEMNVSTLELGDSALYLCASSRQTGEITDTQYFGPGTRLTVL.

The genes are TRBV27 and TRBJ2-7; tentatively, D is TRBD1 (7 bases). Per the germline V gene, CDR1 is MNHEY and CDR2 is SMNVEV (reference sequence). Trimming took 4 bases from V and 0 from J, leaving 13 bases between them. This CDR3 comprises 15 residues. The CDR3 region has the DNA TGTGCCAGCAGTTCTGGGGGGACAGCCTCCTACGAGCAGTACTTC. This codes for CASSSGGTASYEQYF.

V gene TRBV3-1 combines with J gene TRBJ2-3, with a possible D match to TRBD2 (5 bases). V shed 2 bases and J shed 8 bases, with 11 bases lying between them. The CDR3 runs to 13 residues. Germline values: CDR1 LGHDT, CDR2 YNNKEL (reference sequence). The CDR3: CASSQFLGGTQYF. The DNA of the CDR3 is TGTGCCAGCAGCCAATTTCTTGGAGGTACGCAGTATTTT.

This clonotype was picked up a small number of times. The V and J genes are TRBV6-5 and TRBJ2-3, with 7 nucleotides matching TRBD2. V shed 5 bases and J 2 bases; nucleotides not matched to a gene: 7. This CDR3 has 15 amino acids. Looked up from germline, CDR1 is MNHEY and CDR2 is SVGAGI. CDR3 region: CASSRTSTYTDTQYF. In DNA form, the CDR3 reads TGTGCCAGCAGTCGGACTAGTACCTACACAGATACGCAGTATTTT.

This clonotype was picked up a small number of times. This chain's CDR3 is CSARLAEYNEQFF. CDR3 nucleotides: TGCAGTGCTAGGTTGGCAGAATACAATGAGCAGTTCTTC. The genes are TRBV20-1 and TRBJ2-1; D remains ambiguous. Trimming pared 3 bases from V and 4 bases from J, leaving 10 bases between. Germline values: CDR1 DFQATT, CDR2 SNEGSKA (reference sequence). The CDR3 sequence is 13 residues long.